The T cell receptor (beta chain) described here comes from a study of shared clonotypes between healthy human individuals. Study context: Every donor yielded three CD4 naive, three CD4 memory, two CD8 naive and one CD8 memory plate. Study-level findings and limits: When compared with the clonotypes that were shared by all four sorted-subset donors, the non-shared clonotypes turned out to have lower generation probabilities. Compared with memory subsets, naive subsets generally had larger estimated richness.

Clones were sequenced by immunoSEQ multiplex PCR, and TCRdb holds only the in-frame ones, with some missing. The table records 2 million to 3 million clones, 93% of them present only once. With respect to this clone: Its specificity is unknown.

Partitioning of CD4+ cells yielded a CD45RA+ naive subset and a CD45RA-negative memory subset. The CDR3 totals 16 residues. Looked up from germline, CDR1 is LNHDA and CDR2 is SQIVND (reference sequence). V dropped 3 bases and J dropped 3; count of bases not matched to a gene: 8. The sample consisted of naive CD4+ T cells from PBMCs. Subset of the sample: CD45RA+ positively selected. The chain is built from TRBV19 and TRBJ2-7; TRBD1 matches 10 bases. The TCR originated in a man aged 18 to 30 in good health. Some clones in this sample may be carry-over from other donors' samples. The CDR3 DNA is TGTGCCAGTAGTATGTCGTGGACAGGGGGTTTCTACGAGCAGTACTTC. Protein product: CASSMSWTGGFYEQYF.